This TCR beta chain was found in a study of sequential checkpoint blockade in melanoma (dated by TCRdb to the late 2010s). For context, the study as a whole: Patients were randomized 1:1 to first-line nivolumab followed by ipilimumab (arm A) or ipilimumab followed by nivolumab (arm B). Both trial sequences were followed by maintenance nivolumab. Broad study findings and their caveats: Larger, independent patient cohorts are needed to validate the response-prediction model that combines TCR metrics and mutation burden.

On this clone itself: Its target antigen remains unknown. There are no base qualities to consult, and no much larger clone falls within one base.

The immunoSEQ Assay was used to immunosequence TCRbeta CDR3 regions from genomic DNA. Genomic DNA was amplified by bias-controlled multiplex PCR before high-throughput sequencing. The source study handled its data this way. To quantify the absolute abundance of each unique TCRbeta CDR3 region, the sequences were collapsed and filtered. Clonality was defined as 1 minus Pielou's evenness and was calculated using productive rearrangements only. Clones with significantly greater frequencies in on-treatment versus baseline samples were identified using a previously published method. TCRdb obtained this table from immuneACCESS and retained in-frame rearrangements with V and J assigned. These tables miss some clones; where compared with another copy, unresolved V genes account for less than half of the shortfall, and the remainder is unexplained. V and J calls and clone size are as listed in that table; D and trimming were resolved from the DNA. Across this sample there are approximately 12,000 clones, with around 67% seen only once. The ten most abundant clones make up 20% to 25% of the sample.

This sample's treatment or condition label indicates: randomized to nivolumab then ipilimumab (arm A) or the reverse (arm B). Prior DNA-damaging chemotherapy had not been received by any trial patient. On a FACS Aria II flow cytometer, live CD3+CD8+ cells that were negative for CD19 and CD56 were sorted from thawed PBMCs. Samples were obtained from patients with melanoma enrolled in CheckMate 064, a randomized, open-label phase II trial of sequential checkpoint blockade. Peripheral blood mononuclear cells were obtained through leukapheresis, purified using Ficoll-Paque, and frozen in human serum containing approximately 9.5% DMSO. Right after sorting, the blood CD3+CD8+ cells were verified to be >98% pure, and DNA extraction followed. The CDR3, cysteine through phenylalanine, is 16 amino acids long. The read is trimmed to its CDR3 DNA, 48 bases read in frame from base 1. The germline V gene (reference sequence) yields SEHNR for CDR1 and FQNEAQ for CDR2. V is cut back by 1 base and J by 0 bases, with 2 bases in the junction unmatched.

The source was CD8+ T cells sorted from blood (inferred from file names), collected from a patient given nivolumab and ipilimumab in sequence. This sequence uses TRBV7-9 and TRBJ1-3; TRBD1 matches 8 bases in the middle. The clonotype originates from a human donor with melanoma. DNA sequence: TGTGCCAGCAGCTTAGAGGACAGGGCCTCTGGAAACACCATATATTTT. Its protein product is CASSLEDRASGNTIYF.